This TCR beta chain was captured by sequencing in a study of beta chain features in type 1 diabetes. Across the study: Patients did not differ from healthy donors in age, gender or cell yield. Overall study results and limits: Insertions at VDJ junctions were less frequent in type 1 diabetes patients. These patients also deleted more nucleotides at the same junctions. There was a moderate but significant shortening of TCRB CDR3s in all four CD4+ subsets of Type 1 diabetes patients.

The authors reverse transcribed all of the isolated RNA, so sequencing captured expressed TCRB transcripts. Mean read depth for naive, central memory and regulatory T cell samples was several million reads. Assay used: immunoSEQ multiplex PCR; TCRdb lists only in-frame clones, some missing. Seen here are roughly 260,000 clones, 11% observed once, and the top ten hold 0.017%. J gave up 5 bases and V 5 bases, and 13 bases lay outside the gene matches. The germline V gene encodes CDR1 SGHTA and CDR2 FQGTGA. CDR3 length: 16 residues. Worth noting for this clone: Its antigen is still unknown.

The sample comprised naive CD4+ T cells from blood. The gene calls are TRBV7-3 and TRBJ2-5; 8 bases fit TRBD1. The sequence was collected from a man aged 25 to 40 with type 1 diabetes. The CDR3 DNA follows: TGTGCCAGCAGCCTTAATGGACAGGGTGGAGCGGAGACCCAGTACTTC. Protein: CASSLNGQGGAETQYF.